This T cell receptor beta chain was found in a study of blood T cell repertoires in COVID-19. At the level of the study: Samples representing acute and convalescent COVID-19 were sourced from the United States, Italy and Spain. T cells, B-cell-depleted T cells, or PBMCs provided the cDNA or gDNA that served as material.

The V gene's germline CDR1 is MNHNS and CDR2 SASEGT. The CDR3 is 16 amino acids. Sequenced by immunoSEQ multiplex PCR; TCRdb stores in-frame clones only, minus some. The data contain 70,000 or so clones, over 70% of them seen just once; the ten biggest clones take up approximately 2.5%. This clone has just one count. Relative to the germline gene, one junction end is altered; a read error may explain this. Sequenced sample: peripheral blood. The rearrangement links TRBV6-1 to TRBJ1-2; D gene unclear. This sequence originates from a man at least 80 years old with active or convalescent COVID-19. CDR3 DNA: TGTGCCAGCAGTCAAGCCTTGGTGACATCCAACTATGGCTACACCTTC. Translation gives CASSQALVTSNYGYTF.